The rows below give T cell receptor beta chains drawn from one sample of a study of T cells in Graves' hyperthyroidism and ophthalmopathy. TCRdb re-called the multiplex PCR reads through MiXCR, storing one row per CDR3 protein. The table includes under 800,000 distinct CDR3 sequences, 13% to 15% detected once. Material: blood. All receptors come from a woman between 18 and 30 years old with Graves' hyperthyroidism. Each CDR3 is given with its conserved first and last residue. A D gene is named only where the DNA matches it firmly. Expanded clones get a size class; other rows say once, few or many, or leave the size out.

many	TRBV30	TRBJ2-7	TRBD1	TGTGCCTGGAGTCCCCGTAGGGGACAGGGGCCCCACATCTACGAGCAGTACTTC	CAWSPRRGQGPHIYEQYF
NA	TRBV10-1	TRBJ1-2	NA	TGCGCCAGCAGCAAAACAGGGACCGATGGCTACACCTTC	CASSKTGTDGYTF
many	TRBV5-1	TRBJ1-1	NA	TGCGCCAGCAGCTTGGCGAGCAGCTACACTGAAGCTTTCTTT	CASSLASSYTEAFF
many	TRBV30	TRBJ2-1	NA	TGTGCCTGGAGTGTATTACTGGGTTACAATGAGCAGTTCTTC	CAWSVLLGYNEQFF
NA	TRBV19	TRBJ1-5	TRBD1	TGTGCCAGTAGTTCGTTACAGGGGTTAGACAATCAGCCCCAGCATTTT	CASSSLQGLDNQPQHF
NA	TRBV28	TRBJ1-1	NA	TGTGCCAGCAGTCTGACAGCCCCGGTTGTAGCTTTCTTT	CASSLTAPVVAFF
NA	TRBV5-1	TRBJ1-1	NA	TGCGCCAGCAGCATAGGACCCGACACTGAAGCTTTCTTT	CASSIGPDTEAFF
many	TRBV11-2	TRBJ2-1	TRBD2	TGTGCCGGCAGCCCCCCGCGGGCTAGCGGGAGGCTATACAATGAGCAGTTCTTC	CAGSPPRASGRLYNEQFF
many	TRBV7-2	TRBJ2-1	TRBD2	TGTGCCAGCAGCTTATGGGACGGGAGGGCCAGTGAGCAGTTCTTC	CASSLWDGRASEQFF
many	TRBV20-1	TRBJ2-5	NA	TGCAGTGCTAGAGAAGGAGGGCCTCCAACCCAGTACTTC	CSAREGGPPTQYF
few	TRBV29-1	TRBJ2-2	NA	TGCAGCGTTCTTCCGGGCCTAAACACCGGGGAGCTGTTTTTT	CSVLPGLNTGELFF
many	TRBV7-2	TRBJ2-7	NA	TGTGCCAGCAGCCAATACTCTAGACCCGAGCAGTACTTC	CASSQYSRPEQYF
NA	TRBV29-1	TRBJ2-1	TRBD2	TGCAGCGTTGGACTAGCGGGAGGTTTCGCCTACAATGAGCAGTTCTTC	CSVGLAGGFAYNEQFF
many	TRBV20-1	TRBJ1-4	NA	TGCAGTGCTAGGCGACCACGGGATGCAACTAATGAAAAACTGTTTTTT	CSARRPRDATNEKLFF
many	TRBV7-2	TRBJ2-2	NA	TGTGCCAGCAGCTTAATGCAGCTAACCGGGGAGCTGTTTTTT	CASSLMQLTGELFF
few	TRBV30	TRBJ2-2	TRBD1	TGTGCCTGGAGTCAGGGACAGGGGTTATTCGGGGAGCTGTTTTTT	CAWSQGQGLFGELFF
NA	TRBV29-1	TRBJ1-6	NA	TGCAGCGTTGCTTTAACGGGGGACTCACCCCTCCACTTT	CSVALTGDSPLHF